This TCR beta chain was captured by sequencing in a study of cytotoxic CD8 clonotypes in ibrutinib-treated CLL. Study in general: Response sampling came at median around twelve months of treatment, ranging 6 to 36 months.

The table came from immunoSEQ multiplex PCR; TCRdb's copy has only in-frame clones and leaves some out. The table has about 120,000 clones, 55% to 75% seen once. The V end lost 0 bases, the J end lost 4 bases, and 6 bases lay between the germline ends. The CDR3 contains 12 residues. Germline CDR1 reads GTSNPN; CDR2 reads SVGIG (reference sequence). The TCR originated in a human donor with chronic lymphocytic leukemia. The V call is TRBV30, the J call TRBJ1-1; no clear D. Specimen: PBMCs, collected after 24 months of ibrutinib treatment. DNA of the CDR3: TGTGCCTGGAGTGTACCGAGCACTGAAGCTTTCTTT. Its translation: CAWSVPSTEAFF. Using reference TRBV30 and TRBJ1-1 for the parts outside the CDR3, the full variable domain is SQTIHQWPATLVQPVGSPLSLECTVEGTSNPNLYWYRQAAGRGLQLLFYSVGIGQISSEVPQNLSASRPQDRQFILSSKKLLLSDSGFYLCAWSVPSTEAFFGQGTRLTVV.